The text below deals with one T cell receptor beta chain. Antigen: not known. The sample is drawn from a study of cytomegalovirus exposure and HLA in healthy donors. The PCR used 60 Vbeta and 13 Jbeta primers. Libraries were prepared by immunoSEQ multiplex PCR; TCRdb keeps only in-frame clonotypes and omits some of them. This sample has roughly 150,000 clones, with 78% found just once. The V gene's germline CDR1 is SGHTA and CDR2 FQGNSA. Germline trimming cut 3 bases from V and 7 bases from J; bases unmatched to any gene: 7. CDR3 length: 16 amino acids. The study, taken as a whole, reports: In a later analysis, productive TCRs from donors in an Asian-associated ancestry cluster reportedly carried fewer N-insertions than the cohort mean. Trimming of TCR beta V- and J-genes showed a link, identified in a later analysis, to a missense DCLRE1C variant. Sequencing probably produced one cluster of sequence variants that were highly shared.

Sequenced sample: PBMCs. The clonotype originates from a male donor in good health and CMV-seronegative. The genes are TRBV7-2 and TRBJ2-1; TRBD2 aligns across 12 bases. CDR3 nucleotide sequence: TGTGCCAGCAGCTTTGGGCTAGCGGGAGGGGGGAATGAGCAGTTCTTC. This translates into CASSFGLAGGGNEQFF.